The 13 T cell receptor beta chains below come from one sample, sequenced in a study of blood T cell repertoires in COVID-19. The data were produced by immunoSEQ multiplex PCR, yet TCRdb's version contains in-frame clones alone and is incomplete. The sample comprises around 120,000 clones, approximately 81% of which are singletons, and approximately 2.1% rests with the top ten. Sequencing was carried out using peripheral blood. Receptors originate from a human donor in a cohort sampled during active COVID-19.

V is TRBV30 and J is TRBJ2-1; TRBD1 might be the D (5 bases). CDR1 and CDR2 (germline): GTSNPN, SVGIG (reference sequence). This CDR3 is 15 amino acids long. V gave up 2 bases and J gave up 4 bases, with 15 bases separating them. Here the CDR3 reads CAWSLTGETYNEQFF. The DNA of the CDR3 is TGTGCCTGGAGTCTAACAGGCGAGACGTACAATGAGCAGTTCTTC.

This clone turned up a few times. This chain joins TRBV28 and TRBJ1-5; unclear D gene. The CDR3 has 12 residues. The V end was cut by 8 bases, the J end by 6 bases, with 11 bases between. From germline, CDR1 is MDHEN and CDR2 SYDVKM. For the CDR3, the DNA is TGTGCCAGCGATATCCCCGGTCAGCCCCAGCATTTT. It codes for CASDIPGQPQHF.

CDR3 coding DNA: TGTGCCAGCCGGGAACAGGGGCGATATGAAAAACTGTTTTTT. Amino acids: CASREQGRYEKLFF. This rearrangement joins TRBV28 to TRBJ1-4; 7 bases are shared with TRBD1. This CDR3 comprises 14 residues. Germline assignment: CDR1 MDHEN and CDR2 SYDVKM. Trimming at V came to 8 bases and at J to 6 bases, leaving 9 bases not matched to a gene.

This clone occurred a few times. J is TRBJ1-1 and V is TRBV5-1; D gene uncertain. There are 13 residues in the CDR3. From germline, CDR1 is SGHRS and CDR2 YFSETQ. Trimming cost V 10 bases and J 1 base, with 14 bases left between them. The CDR3 reads CAGKGGPNTEAFF. The CDR3 DNA follows: TGCGCCGGAAAAGGAGGCCCGAACACTGAAGCTTTCTTT.

This clone was observed a single time. DNA for the CDR3: TGTGCCAGCAGTGAATTCATATGGGGTTCAGGGTTGAACACTGAAGCTTTCTTT. This translates into CASSEFIWGSGLNTEAFF. The chain joins TRBV25-1 to TRBJ1-1, with D maybe TRBD1 (5 bases). CDR1 is MGHDK, CDR2 SYGVNS, per germline. The CDR3 is 18 amino acids. The V and J ends lost 1 base and 0 bases respectively, with 18 bases between them.

The gene calls are TRBV28 and TRBJ2-7; D possibly corresponds to TRBD2 (6 bases). This CDR3 has 18 amino acids. V shed 2 bases and J shed 8 bases, with 28 bases lying between them. CDR1 is MDHEN, CDR2 SYDVKM, per germline. CDR3 DNA sequence: TGTGCCAGCAGTTTAGGGTCACGTCTCGGAGGGTCTGGCCACAAGCAGTACTTC. It codes for CASSLGSRLGGSGHKQYF.

The V call is TRBV6-5, the J call TRBJ1-2; D is undetermined. Germline V CDR1 and CDR2: MNHEY, SVGAGI. V was clipped by 2 bases and J by 4 bases, with 8 bases between them. This CDR3 has 13 amino acids. CDR3 region: CASSYGSGYGYTF. The CDR3 coding sequence is TGTGCCAGCAGTTACGGCAGTGGCTATGGCTACACCTTC.

This chain joins TRBV5-1 and TRBJ1-4, with unresolved D. V was shortened by 4 bases and J by 3 bases, with 13 bases between the two germline ends. Germline CDR1 SGHRS, CDR2 YFSETQ. The CDR3 is 15 amino acids. The CDR3 spells CASSLAGAANEKLFF. Here the CDR3 DNA reads TGCGCCAGCAGCCTCGCGGGTGCCGCTAATGAAAAACTGTTTTTT.

The chain is built from TRBV6-2 or TRBV6-3 and TRBJ2-3, with 10 bases aligning to TRBD1. The trim removed 5 bases at V and 0 bases at J, leaving 2 bases unmatched. This CDR3 comprises 15 residues. The germline CDR1 and CDR2 sequences are MNHEY and SVGEGT. CDR3 nucleotides: TGTGCCAGCAGTCTGGACAGGGGGAGCACAGATACGCAGTATTTT. Its translation: CASSLDRGSTDTQYF.

The V call is TRBV27, the J call TRBJ1-6; D uncertain. The CDR3 loop spans 15 amino acids. The germline V gene encodes CDR1 MNHEY and CDR2 SMNVEV (reference sequence). The germline V and J ends were trimmed by 5 bases and 7 bases, with 15 bases remaining between them. CDR3: CASSRGTGSNSPLHF. CDR3 coding DNA: TGTGCCAGCAGTCGGGGTACGGGTTCGAATTCACCCCTCCACTTT.

For the CDR3, the DNA is TGTGCCAGCAGTTTACAGGCGGTCGGTGACAATGAGCAGTTCTTC. Translating gives CASSLQAVGDNEQFF. The chain recombines TRBV6-2 or TRBV6-3 with TRBJ2-1, with a weak D call TRBD1 (5 bases). Trimming shortened V by 4 bases and J by 5 bases, and 15 bases separated the two germline ends. Germline V gene sequence: CDR1 MNHEY, CDR2 SVGEGT. CDR3 length: 15 amino acids.

V is TRBV11-2 and J is TRBJ2-3, with a possible D match to TRBD2 (5 bases). The V gene's germline CDR1 is SGHAT and CDR2 FQNNGV. With 8 bases removed from V and 6 bases from J, the gap between germline ends came to 12 bases. This CDR3 has 12 amino acids. This chain's CDR3 is CASGSNGDTQYF. CDR3 nucleotide sequence: TGTGCCAGCGGGAGTAATGGGGATACGCAGTATTTT.

The rearrangement joins TRBV6-1 to TRBJ2-7; 10 bases agree with TRBD2. The germline V gene encodes CDR1 MNHNS and CDR2 SASEGT. The CDR3 is made up of 13 amino acids. V lost 3 bases to trimming and J lost 9 bases; unmatched junction nucleotides: 5. This chain's CDR3 is CASSDQLAGRQYF. CDR3 coding DNA: TGTGCCAGCAGTGATCAACTAGCGGGACGGCAGTACTTC.